Shown below are 20 T cell receptor beta chains from a single sample sequenced in a study of blood T cell repertoires in COVID-19. The repertoire was sequenced with immunoSEQ multiplex PCR; TCRdb's copy has only in-frame clones and lacks some. The repertoire includes about 250,000 clones, roughly 83% of them detected once, and over 7.5% sits in the top ten. The sample comprised peripheral blood. These receptors were collected from an elderly man with acute or convalescent COVID-19.

This chain connects TRBV5-1 to TRBJ2-7; 7 bases are shared with TRBD2. This CDR3 has 16 residues. After removal of 0 bases from V and 6 bases from J, the junction contained 12 bases not matched to a gene. Germline V lookup: CDR1 SGHRS, CDR2 YFSETQ. The CDR3 nucleotides are TGCGCCAGCAGCTTGGGGCGGGAGCGGAGATTATCCGAGCAGTACTTC. It is translated as CASSLGRERRLSEQYF. The complete variable domain, with remaining parts taken from reference TRBV5-1 and TRBJ2-7, reads KAGVTQTPRYLIKTRGQQVTLSCSPISGHRSVSWYQQTPGQGLQFLFEYFSETQRNKGNFPGRFSGRQFSNSRSEMNVSTLELGDSALYLCASSLGRERRLSEQYFGPGTRLTVT.

The gene calls are TRBV10-2 and TRBJ2-7, with D perhaps matching TRBD2 (7 bases). V was clipped by 0 bases and J by 3 bases, with 15 bases between them. The CDR3 spans 16 residues. CDR1 WSHSY and CDR2 SAAADI come from the germline V gene. DNA for the CDR3: TGCGCCAGCAGTGAGTCGGGTGCGGGGGCTGGCTACGAGCAGTACTTC. Its protein product is CASSESGAGAGYEQYF.

The gene calls are TRBV5-6 and TRBJ1-5; tentatively, D is TRBD1 (5 bases). Germline CDR1 is SGHDT and CDR2 is YYEEEE. The CDR3 totals 13 residues. Trimming cost V 3 bases and J 5 bases, with 9 bases left between them. In nucleotides, the CDR3 is TGTGCCAGCAGCTACGACAGATATCAGCCCCAGCATTTT. It encodes CASSYDRYQPQHF.

This clone has only a few counts. The gene calls are TRBV15 and TRBJ1-3; D is unclear. The CDR3 length is 12 residues. The germline CDR1 and CDR2 sequences are LNHNV and YYDKDF (reference sequence). The ends were cut back, 5 bases at V and 2 bases at J, with 4 bases in the middle. The CDR3 bases are TGTGCCACCAGCGAGGCTGGAAACACCATATATTTT. Translated: CATSEAGNTIYF.

This clone showed up just a few times. As DNA, the CDR3 is TGTGCCACCAGCATCTTATACATGGACTATGGCTACACCTTC. Its translation: CATSILYMDYGYTF. The chain couples TRBV15 to TRBJ1-2; unclear D gene. The CDR3 is 14 residues long. CDR1 and CDR2 (germline): LNHNV, YYDKDF (reference sequence). The ends were cut back, 4 bases at V and 3 bases at J, with 12 bases in the middle.

V usage is TRBV5-4 and J usage is TRBJ1-4; a possible D gene is TRBD1 (5 bases). This CDR3 region has 16 residues. Germline V CDR1 and CDR2: SGHNT, YYREEE (reference sequence). V was clipped by 3 bases and J by 3 bases, with 15 bases between them. The CDR3 nucleotides are TGTGCCAGCAGCTCGGCGGGGCGCCTGGCTAATGAAAAACTGTTTTTT. Its translation is CASSSAGRLANEKLFF.

V and J are TRBV5-1 and TRBJ2-7; 7 nucleotides agree with TRBD1. CDR1 SGHRS and CDR2 YFSETQ come from the germline V gene. V was pared by 3 bases and J by 0 bases, with 6 bases of the junction left unmatched. CDR3 size: 15 residues. The CDR3 coding sequence is TGCGCCAGCAGCTCCGGACAGGTCCCCTCCTACGAGCAGTACTTC. Protein sequence: CASSSGQVPSYEQYF.

The V gene is TRBV7-9, the J gene TRBJ1-2; D remains ambiguous. Germline V gene data show CDR1 as SEHNR and CDR2 as FQNEAQ (reference sequence). V lost 5 bases and J lost 8, with 18 bases in between. The CDR3 covers 14 residues. CDR3 protein: CASSPREGGEGYTF. The CDR3 bases are TGTGCCAGCAGCCCCCGTGAAGGTGGAGAAGGCTACACCTTC. The full variable domain, completed using reference TRBV7-9 and TRBJ1-2, is DTGVSQNPRHKITKRGQNVTFRCDPISEHNRLYWYRQTLGQGPEFLTYFQNEAQLEKSRLLSDRFSAERPKGSFSTLEIQRTEQGDSAMYLCASSPREGGEGYTFGSGTRLTVV.

This clone was detected once. The V call is TRBV2, the J call TRBJ1-4; D might be TRBD1 (6 bases). The germline gives CDR1 SNHLY, CDR2 FYNNEI. Trimming took 2 bases from V and 1 from J, leaving 14 bases between them. The CDR3 covers 17 residues. CDR3 sequence: CASSERGGQGTNEKLFF. The DNA of the CDR3 is TGTGCCAGCAGTGAAAGGGGGGGCCAGGGAACTAATGAAAAACTGTTTTTT.

In this sample, this clone turned up a few times. The chain carries TRBV7-9 and TRBJ2-7; 7 positions agree with TRBD1. CDR1 SEHNR and CDR2 FQNEAQ come from the germline V gene (reference sequence). Germline trimming cut 5 bases from V and 3 bases from J; bases unmatched to any gene: 7. The CDR3 covers 14 residues. CDR3 residues: CASSDRVSSYEQYF. CDR3 in DNA: TGTGCCAGCAGCGACAGGGTCTCCAGCTACGAGCAGTACTTC.

The gene calls are TRBV6-1 and TRBJ1-2; no clear D gene. The V and J ends lost 0 bases and 1 base respectively, with 12 bases between them. Germline loops: CDR1 MNHNS, CDR2 SASEGT. The CDR3 totals 16 residues. Here the CDR3 reads CASSEAVTRNNYGYTF. The CDR3 bases are TGTGCCAGCAGTGAAGCAGTCACCAGAAATAACTATGGCTACACCTTC.

The genes are TRBV19 and TRBJ2-3, with 8 bases lining up with TRBD2. Germline assignment: CDR1 LNHDA and CDR2 SQIVND (reference sequence). With V trimmed by 6 bases and J by 5 bases, 16 bases remained unmatched. The CDR3 extends over 17 amino acids. Here the CDR3 DNA reads TGTGCCAGTAGCCCAGGGTGGAGCGGGAGATGGGGAGATACGCAGTATTTT. It codes for CASSPGWSGRWGDTQYF.

The chain has TRBV12-5 and TRBJ1-2; 12 bases map to TRBD1. The CDR3 extends over 19 amino acids. Unmatched junction bases numbered 11, after V lost 0 bases and J lost 3 bases. The germline gives CDR1 LGHNT, CDR2 FRNRAP. CDR3 loop: CASGLVPPGQGAYDYGYTF. The CDR3 DNA follows: TGTGCTAGTGGTTTGGTACCCCCGGGACAGGGGGCATATGACTATGGCTACACCTTC.

The chain couples TRBV3-1 (or the pseudogene TRBV3-2) to TRBJ1-2, with D maybe TRBD1 (5 bases). The CDR3 extends over 14 amino acids. The V end lost 1 base, the J end lost 7 bases, and 13 bases lay between the germline ends. Germline CDR1 and CDR2: LGHDT and YNNKEL (reference sequence). CDR3 amino acids: CASSQGQAGGGYTF. In DNA form, the CDR3 reads TGTGCCAGCAGCCAAGGGCAAGCGGGGGGTGGCTACACCTTC.

V is TRBV19 and J is TRBJ2-1; no clear D. This CDR3 comprises 13 residues. Germline assignment: CDR1 LNHDA and CDR2 SQIVND (reference sequence). V shed 3 bases and J shed 8 bases, with 11 bases lying between them. CDR3 nucleotides: TGTGCCAGTAGTATTTTCAGGTCTCATGAGCAGTTCTTC. This encodes CASSIFRSHEQFF.

This rearrangement joins TRBV7-3 to TRBJ1-2; 8 nucleotides agree with TRBD1. Trimming cost V 4 bases and J 6 bases; bases outside gene matches: 4. CDR1 and CDR2 (germline): SGHTA, FQGTGA. This CDR3 has 13 amino acids. CDR3: CASSSTGADGYTF. The CDR3 region has the DNA TGTGCCAGCAGCTCGACAGGGGCAGATGGCTACACCTTC.

The chain uses TRBV7-9 and TRBJ2-1; 9 nucleotides line up with TRBD2. The CDR3 is 16 amino acids. The V gene end was trimmed by 5 bases and the J gene end by 7 bases; junction bases not matched to a gene: 12. CDR1 and CDR2 from the germline V gene are SEHNR and FQNEAQ (reference sequence). This chain's CDR3 is CASSPLSTSGSNEQFF. The CDR3 region has the DNA TGTGCCAGCAGCCCTCTTAGCACTAGCGGGTCAAATGAGCAGTTCTTC.

This rearrangement joins TRBV11-2 to TRBJ2-7; D call uncertain. This CDR3 has 15 amino acids. V dropped 0 bases and J dropped 2 bases, with 11 bases sitting between them. The germline gives CDR1 SGHAT, CDR2 FQNNGV. CDR3 region: CASSLDRGRTYEQYF. CDR3 nucleotides: TGTGCCAGCAGCTTAGATCGCGGCCGAACCTACGAGCAGTACTTC.

This clone was counted a single time. The chain has TRBV7-9 and TRBJ2-3, with 7 positions matching TRBD1. V dropped 5 bases and J dropped 5; count of bases not matched to a gene: 4. The CDR3 sequence is 13 residues long. CDR1 and CDR2 (germline): SEHNR, FQNEAQ (reference sequence). The DNA for the CDR3 is TGTGCCAGCAGCCTCAACAGGGGAGATACGCAGTATTTT. It translates to CASSLNRGDTQYF.

This chain connects TRBV18 to TRBJ1-2, with D possibly being TRBD1 (5 bases). The CDR3 is 15 residues long. Germline CDR1 is KGHSH and CDR2 is LQKENI. V lost 0 bases and J 4 bases, leaving 12 bases between the germline ends. CDR3 DNA sequence: TGTGCCAGCTCACCACCAAGGACCAGGGCCTATGGCTACACCTTC. This sequence encodes CASSPPRTRAYGYTF.